This TCR beta chain was profiled in a study of Ad26.COV2.S vaccination and SARS-CoV-2 variants. Findings and limits, study-wide: Analyses of TCR breadth and depth may have underestimated total T cell responses.

Of note for this clone: Its antigen is not identified.

Here immunoSEQ multiplex PCR was the method, and the copy in TCRdb shows in-frame clones only, minus some. In the table there are about 480,000 clones, around 88% of which are singletons. Treatment defined: about 20 received Ad26.COV2.S at low or high dose, single or two shots; about 5 received placebo; per-sample allocation not given. Day 63 after the first injection of vaccine or placebo was the sampling time. Cohort 1b enrolled adults aged 18-55 years in Boston. CDR3 length equals 17 residues. Germline lookup yields CDR1 LNHDA and CDR2 SQIVND (reference sequence). V was trimmed by 3 bases and J by 0 bases, leaving 15 bases between them.

The chain uses TRBV19 and TRBJ1-5; D ambiguous. The receptor comes from a person aged 18-65 years who received the Ad26.COV2.S COVID-19 vaccine or a placebo. The sequencing used peripheral blood, collected in a trial of Ad26.COV2.S vaccine versus placebo. CDR3 in amino acids: CASSIGFLGDSNQPQHF. As DNA, the CDR3 is TGTGCCAGTAGTATCGGATTCTTGGGTGATAGCAATCAGCCCCAGCATTTT.